Here is one TCR beta chain with its context. Its antigen is not known. Sequenced by immunoSEQ multiplex PCR; TCRdb stores in-frame clones only, minus some. The sample holds thousands of clones, over 80% seen once. Trimming removed 5 bases at V and 2 bases at J, with 12 bases between. This CDR3 contains 14 residues. Germline V gene sequence: CDR1 LGHNA, CDR2 YNFKEQ. These data belong to a study of immune evolution from preneoplasia to lung adenocarcinoma. General study findings and limits: Normal lung had highest clonality; later lesions appeared denser, more diverse.

The sequence was obtained from a person aged 65 to 85 with lung adenocarcinoma. Sequenced input: FFPE minimally invasive lung adenocarcinoma tissue. This chain joins TRBV4-2 and TRBJ2-5; the D gene is possibly TRBD2 (6 bases). This chain's CDR3 is CASSLGLSQETQYF. Here the CDR3 DNA reads TGTGCCAGCAGCTTGGGACTGTCGCAAGAGACCCAGTACTTC.